The 25 T cell receptor beta chains reported below all come from one sample, sequenced in a study of cytomegalovirus exposure and HLA in healthy donors. The PCR ran on 60 Vbeta and 13 Jbeta primers. Clones were read by immunoSEQ multiplex PCR, and TCRdb kept only the in-frame ones, dropping some. The sample has about 140,000 clones; approximately 80% are singletons. Sequenced material: PBMCs. The receptor source for this set is a man aged 45-60 years in good health and CMV-seronegative.

The chain employs TRBV23-1 and TRBJ1-1; 9 bases fit TRBD1. TRBV23-1 is an ORF, and what it does is uncertain. CDR3 length: 22 amino acids. Trimming at V came to 2 bases and at J to 0 bases, leaving 22 bases not matched to a gene. CDR3: CASSQPAQGATTKKVMNTEAFF. Written as DNA, the CDR3 is TGCGCCAGCAGTCAACCGGCACAGGGGGCTACAACCAAAAAAGTCATGAACACTGAAGCTTTCTTT.

The genes are TRBV15 and TRBJ1-2, with D possibly being TRBD1 (5 bases). The CDR3 is 15 residues long. Deletions cut 0 bases from V and 6 bases from J, with 14 bases between. Per the germline V gene, CDR1 is LNHNV and CDR2 is YYDKDF (reference sequence). CDR3 residues: CATSRDRTGGDGYTF. Written as DNA, the CDR3 is TGTGCCACCAGCAGAGATAGGACGGGGGGGGATGGCTACACCTTC.

The chain is built from TRBV7-9 and TRBJ2-5; unclear D gene. The germline V gene has CDR1 SEHNR and CDR2 FQNEAQ (reference sequence). CDR3 length equals 12 residues. V lost 4 bases and J 0 bases, leaving 3 bases between the germline ends. The CDR3 DNA reads as TGTGCCAGCAGCTCGTACCAAGAGACCCAGTACTTC. Protein: CASSSYQETQYF. The variable domain in full, with the rest retrieved from reference TRBV7-9 and TRBJ2-5, is DTGVSQNPRHKITKRGQNVTFRCDPISEHNRLYWYRQTLGQGPEFLTYFQNEAQLEKSRLLSDRFSAERPKGSFSTLEIQRTEQGDSAMYLCASSSYQETQYFGPGTRLLVL.

Here the CDR3 reads CASSEMGGTSGRRNYEQYF. For the CDR3, the DNA is TGTGCCAGCAGTGAAATGGGGGGTACCTCGGGACGTAGGAACTACGAGCAGTACTTC. This chain joins TRBV6-1 and TRBJ2-7; possibly TRBD2 for D (6 bases). Germline assignment: CDR1 MNHNS and CDR2 SASEGT. The CDR3 sequence is 19 residues long. Trimming removed 2 bases at V and 3 bases at J, with 26 bases between.

This chain links TRBV5-5 with TRBJ1-5; 8 positions agree with TRBD1. This CDR3 is built from 15 residues. Trimming cost V 5 bases and J 0 bases; bases outside gene matches: 4. Germline loops: CDR1 SGHKS, CDR2 YYEKEE (reference sequence). In nucleotides, the CDR3 is TGTGCCAGCAGTTTACAGGGGGATAGCAATCAGCCCCAGCATTTT. Translating it yields CASSLQGDSNQPQHF.

The chain couples TRBV2 to TRBJ2-7, with TRBD1 matching over 10 bases. The CDR3 sequence is 14 residues long. V was pared by 7 bases and J by 5 bases, with 8 bases of the junction left unmatched. Germline V gene sequence: CDR1 SNHLY, CDR2 FYNNEI. The DNA for the CDR3 is TGTGCCAGCATAGACAGGGGGCTTTCTCACGAGCAGTACTTC. Its protein is CASIDRGLSHEQYF. Together with reference TRBV2 and TRBJ2-7, the CDR3 gives the full variable domain: EPEVTQTPSHQVTQMGQEVILRCVPISNHLYFYWYRQILGQKVEFLVSFYNNEISEKSEIFDDQFSVERPDGSNFTLKIRSTKLEDSAMYFCASIDRGLSHEQYFGPGTRLTVT.

The chain couples TRBV6-1 to TRBJ1-1; no reliable D call. V lost 8 bases and J 5 bases, leaving 12 bases between the germline ends. The CDR3 runs 12 residues. CDR1 MNHNS and CDR2 SASEGT come from the germline V gene. DNA of the CDR3: TGTGCCAGCTTCCCGGGAGGGACTGAAGCTTTCTTT. Residues: CASFPGGTEAFF.

This clone was counted a few times. The CDR3 DNA sequence: TGTGCCAGCAGCGTCGACAGGACAAGCTACGAGCAGTACTTC. Residues: CASSVDRTSYEQYF. The V gene is TRBV2, the J gene TRBJ2-7; tentative D call: TRBD1 (6 bases). The CDR3 totals 14 residues. V was trimmed by 6 bases and J by 3 bases, leaving 15 bases between them. The germline gives CDR1 SNHLY, CDR2 FYNNEI.

This chain joins TRBV7-2 and TRBJ2-5; D may be TRBD2 (5 bases). The germline V gene has CDR1 SGHTA and CDR2 FQGNSA. This CDR3 contains 12 residues. V was shortened by 4 bases and J by 5 bases, with 8 bases between the two germline ends. The CDR3 here is CASSSTRETQYF. The CDR3 DNA follows: TGTGCCAGCAGCTCAACTAGGGAGACCCAGTACTTC.

The chain combines TRBV7-2 with TRBJ2-1, with D unresolved. Trimming pared 4 bases from V and 7 bases from J, leaving 8 bases between. The CDR3 is made up of 12 amino acids. CDR1 SGHTA and CDR2 FQGNSA come from the germline V gene. Here the CDR3 DNA reads TGTGCCAGCAGCTATCCCCAAAATGAGCAGTTCTTC. Translation: CASSYPQNEQFF.

This chain connects TRBV2 to TRBJ2-3; D remains unclear. V lost 8 bases and J 0 bases, leaving 9 bases between the germline ends. Germline V gene sequence: CDR1 SNHLY, CDR2 FYNNEI. This CDR3 is 13 amino acids long. The CDR3 sequence: CASASYSTDTQYF. CDR3 sequence (DNA): TGTGCCAGCGCCTCCTATAGCACAGATACGCAGTATTTT. The full variable domain, its missing parts supplied by reference TRBV2 and TRBJ2-3, is EPEVTQTPSHQVTQMGQEVILRCVPISNHLYFYWYRQILGQKVEFLVSFYNNEISEKSEIFDDQFSVERPDGSNFTLKIRSTKLEDSAMYFCASASYSTDTQYFGPGTRLTVL.

CDR3 in DNA: TGTGCCTGGAGTGGACTAGCGGGGCCGAACACCGGGGAGCTGTTTTTT. Its translation is CAWSGLAGPNTGELFF. The chain combines TRBV30 with TRBJ2-2, with 11 bases that match TRBD2. V lost 1 base and J lost 0; bases outside the gene matches: 1. Per the germline V gene, CDR1 is GTSNPN and CDR2 is SVGIG (reference sequence). The CDR3 extends over 16 amino acids.

This clone came up once. The gene calls are TRBV5-1 and TRBJ2-7, with D possibly matching TRBD2 (6 bases). The length of the CDR3 is 16 residues. Germline CDR1 reads SGHRS; CDR2 reads YFSETQ. V lost 2 bases and J 0 bases, leaving 15 bases between the germline ends. The CDR3 spells CASSLVGLGSSYEQYF. In DNA, the CDR3 is TGCGCCAGCAGCTTAGTGGGACTCGGGAGCTCCTACGAGCAGTACTTC.

V usage is TRBV5-1 and J usage is TRBJ1-4, with D unresolved. The CDR3 sequence is 16 residues long. Trimming cost V 4 bases and J 0 bases, with 13 bases left between them. The germline V gene encodes CDR1 SGHRS and CDR2 YFSETQ. The CDR3 DNA is TGCGCCAGCAGCGCACAAGTCGTTGCAACTAATGAAAAACTGTTTTTT. Its translation is CASSAQVVATNEKLFF.

The chain has TRBV7-6 and TRBJ2-2; 9 bases fit TRBD1. Per the germline V gene, CDR1 is SGHVS and CDR2 is FNYEAQ. The trim removed 5 bases at V and 5 bases at J, leaving 6 bases unmatched. The CDR3 totals 15 residues. In DNA, the CDR3 is TGTGCCAGCAGCAAGGGACAGGGCGAGACCGGGGAGCTGTTTTTT. Translated: CASSKGQGETGELFF.

V and J are TRBV9 and TRBJ2-7; a possible D gene is TRBD1 (6 bases). The germline V and J ends were trimmed by 0 bases and 1 base, with 8 bases remaining between them. Germline lookup yields CDR1 SGDLS and CDR2 YYNGEE. CDR3 length: 14 residues. CDR3 coding DNA: TGTGCCAGCAGCGTAGCGGACAGATCCTACGAGCAGTACTTC. The encoded protein is CASSVADRSYEQYF.

The genes are TRBV19 and TRBJ2-1; 14 bases agree with TRBD2. V shed 5 bases and J 8 bases; nucleotides not matched to a gene: 8. The CDR3 is 16 amino acids. Germline V gives CDR1 LNHDA, CDR2 SQIVND (reference sequence). The CDR3 here is CASSALGTSGSDEQFF. The CDR3 bases are TGTGCCAGTAGTGCCCTCGGGACTAGCGGGAGCGATGAGCAGTTCTTC.

This clone was counted only a few times. This chain connects TRBV9 to TRBJ2-7, with TRBD2 matching over 9 bases. Germline values: CDR1 SGDLS, CDR2 YYNGEE. The CDR3 consists of 15 residues. The V gene end was trimmed by 0 bases and the J gene end by 5 bases; junction bases not matched to a gene: 6. CDR3 region: CASSVVGGGANEQYF. CDR3 coding DNA: TGTGCCAGCAGCGTAGTAGGCGGGGGGGCCAACGAGCAGTACTTC.

V usage is TRBV2 and J usage is TRBJ1-5; D uncertain. CDR1 is SNHLY and CDR2 is FYNNEI in the germline V gene. V shed 7 bases and J shed 0 bases, with 13 bases lying between them. This CDR3 has 15 residues. Written as DNA, the CDR3 is TGTGCCAGCATGGCAGGCGACTATAGCAATCAGCCCCAGCATTTT. Amino acids: CASMAGDYSNQPQHF.

The chain uses TRBV2 and TRBJ1-2; D is possibly TRBD1 (6 bases). V lost 6 bases and J 1 base, leaving 9 bases between the germline ends. The germline V gene has CDR1 SNHLY and CDR2 FYNNEI. The CDR3 loop spans 13 amino acids. The CDR3 DNA reads TGTGCCAGCAGAGCAGGGGATAACTATGGCTACACCTTC. Its protein is CASRAGDNYGYTF.

The chain carries TRBV25-1 and TRBJ2-2; 12 bases match TRBD2. The junction had 7 bases not matched to a gene; V was cut back by 6 bases and J by 2 bases. Germline CDR1 MGHDK, CDR2 SYGVNS. The CDR3 spans 17 residues. CDR3 nucleotide sequence: TGTGCCAGCAGCCGCAGACTAGCGGGGGATAACACCGGGGAGCTGTTTTTT. Its translation: CASSRRLAGDNTGELFF.

The V call is TRBV30, the J call TRBJ1-1, with D uncertain. This CDR3 comprises 13 residues. The V gene lost 5 bases and the J gene lost 1 base, with 11 bases spanning the gap. The germline V gene encodes CDR1 GTSNPN and CDR2 SVGIG (reference sequence). The CDR3 DNA reads TGTGCCTGGGACCGGGAGTCGAACACTGAAGCTTTCTTT. This sequence encodes CAWDRESNTEAFF.

This clone was observed a few times. The rearrangement links TRBV29-1 to TRBJ2-1; weak D call: TRBD2 (6 bases). The germline V and J ends were trimmed by 7 bases and 0 bases, with 13 bases remaining between them. This CDR3 spans 14 amino acids. CDR1 is SQVTM, CDR2 ANQGSEA, per germline. CDR3: CSAGAASSYNEQFF. In nucleotides, the CDR3 is TGCAGCGCGGGAGCTGCGAGCTCCTACAATGAGCAGTTCTTC.

The genes are TRBV6-1 and TRBJ2-7, with D possibly TRBD1 on 6 matching bases. This CDR3 is built from 14 residues. V gave up 4 bases and J gave up 2 bases, with 12 bases separating them. Germline V gene sequence: CDR1 MNHNS, CDR2 SASEGT. Written as DNA, the CDR3 is TGTGCCAGCAGTGCCTCAGGGGTAACCTACGAGCAGTACTTC. This encodes CASSASGVTYEQYF.

J is TRBJ2-5 and V is TRBV5-1; possibly TRBD2 for D (6 bases). CDR3 length equals 14 residues. The germline V and J ends were trimmed by 4 bases and 2 bases, with 12 bases remaining between them. Per germline, CDR1 SGHRS and CDR2 YFSETQ. The CDR3 region has the DNA TGCGCCAGCAGCCACGGACTAACTCAAGAGACCCAGTACTTC. Amino acids: CASSHGLTQETQYF.